What follows are 6 T cell receptor beta chains derived from one specimen sequenced in a study of spatial heterogeneity in lung cancer. Time point described: sample taken at primary tumor resection. Unsorted tumor, nontumor lung tissue or cryopreserved PBMC supplied the whole RNA. TCRdb independently ran MiXCR on the 5' RACE reads; one entry per CDR3 protein. The profile shows tens of thousands of distinct CDR3 sequences, roughly 12% of them singletons. Sequences were derived from PBMCs, sampled at surgery. The source is a male donor with early-stage non-small cell lung cancer.

This clonotype showed up many times. The chain has TRBV20-1 and TRBJ1-5; maybe TRBD1 (6 bases). Trimming removed 5 bases at V and 2 bases at J, with 16 bases between. This CDR3 contains 15 residues. Per germline, CDR1 DFQATT and CDR2 SNEGSKA (reference sequence). CDR3 DNA: TGCAGTGCTCAGGGGTGGGGGCCGCGCAATCAGCCCCAGCATTTT. This translates into CSAQGWGPRNQPQHF.

This clonotype appeared a few times. The J gene is TRBJ1-5, the V gene TRBV3-1; D uncertain. This CDR3 spans 14 amino acids. Trimming stripped 1 base from V and 0 bases from J, with 4 bases between. The germline V gene has CDR1 LGHDT and CDR2 YNNKEL (reference sequence). In nucleotides, the CDR3 is TGTGCCAGCAGCCAAGGTCATAGCAATCAGCCCCAGCATTTT. Encoded protein: CASSQGHSNQPQHF.

This clonotype was detected ten times or more. The V gene is TRBV30, the J gene TRBJ2-7; D is uncertain. Deletions cut 3 bases from V and 4 bases from J, with 13 bases between. CDR1 is GTSNPN, CDR2 SVGIG, per germline (reference sequence). This CDR3 has 13 amino acids. The CDR3 nucleotides read TGTGCCTGGAGAAAGGGTTCGACGTACGAGCAGTACTTC. This translates into CAWRKGSTYEQYF.

The chain employs TRBV7-9 and TRBJ2-2; the D gene is possibly TRBD2 (6 bases). CDR1 and CDR2 (germline): SEHNR, FQNEAQ (reference sequence). The CDR3 runs to 15 residues. V lost 4 bases and J lost 3, with 12 bases in between. The CDR3 coding sequence is TGTGCCAGCAGCTACCGGGACTTGTACACCGGGGAGCTGTTTTTT. Amino acids: CASSYRDLYTGELFF.

This clonotype appeared a few times. This chain links TRBV13 with TRBJ2-1, with 10 bases matching TRBD2. The length of the CDR3 is 15 residues. Germline lookup yields CDR1 PRHDT and CDR2 FYEKMQ (reference sequence). The V and J ends lost 5 bases and 5 bases, in that order; junction bases with no gene match: 6. CDR3 DNA sequence: TGTGCCAGCAGCCAACTAGCGGGAAGGGACAATGAGCAGTTCTTC. Amino acids: CASSQLAGRDNEQFF.

The chain has TRBV30 and TRBJ2-1; D possibly matches TRBD1 or TRBD2 (6 bases each). The V and J ends lost 2 bases and 5 bases respectively, with 13 bases between them. The CDR3 loop spans 14 amino acids. CDR1 and CDR2 (germline): GTSNPN, SVGIG (reference sequence). This chain's CDR3 is CAWSRGALDNEQFF. The CDR3 coding sequence is TGTGCCTGGAGTAGGGGGGCCCTCGACAATGAGCAGTTCTTC. The full variable domain, with the rest looked up from reference TRBV30 and TRBJ2-1, is SQTIHQWPATLVQPVGSPLSLECTVEGTSNPNLYWYRQAAGRGLQLLFYSVGIGQISSEVPQNLSASRPQDRQFILSSKKLLLSDSGFYLCAWSRGALDNEQFFGPGTRLTVL.